This note documents a single T cell receptor beta chain sequence. Its antigen is still unknown. The entry originates in a study of cytomegalovirus exposure and HLA in healthy donors. Study in general: Sequencing of about 179 million T cells in an earlier analysis found about 120 million unique TCR beta sequences. About 85 million unique TCR sequences came from HLA-typed donors in an early release.

Looked up from germline, CDR1 is SGHKS and CDR2 is YYEKEE (reference sequence). This CDR3 comprises 16 residues. The V gene end was trimmed by 3 bases and the J gene end by 7 bases; junction bases not matched to a gene: 10. Study-wide results and caveats: The study found most TCR sequences rare, yet found some public TCRs in many donors. Previous analysis showed most TCR beta V segments were productive about 87% or about 30% of the time.

The PCR employed 60 Vbeta primers together with 13 Jbeta primers. Assay: immunoSEQ multiplex PCR; the TCRdb copy retains only in-frame clones and omits some. The repertoire holds 150,000 to 200,000 clones, roughly 80% seen once, with around 3.1% in the top ten. The TCR comes from a female donor in good health and CMV-seronegative. The V and J genes are TRBV5-5 and TRBJ1-4; 9 nucleotides line up with TRBD1. The sample taken for sequencing was PBMCs. The CDR3 DNA is TGTGCCAGCAGCTCAGTAGAACAGGGGGCGTTTGAAAAACTGTTTTTT. This gives the protein CASSSVEQGAFEKLFF.